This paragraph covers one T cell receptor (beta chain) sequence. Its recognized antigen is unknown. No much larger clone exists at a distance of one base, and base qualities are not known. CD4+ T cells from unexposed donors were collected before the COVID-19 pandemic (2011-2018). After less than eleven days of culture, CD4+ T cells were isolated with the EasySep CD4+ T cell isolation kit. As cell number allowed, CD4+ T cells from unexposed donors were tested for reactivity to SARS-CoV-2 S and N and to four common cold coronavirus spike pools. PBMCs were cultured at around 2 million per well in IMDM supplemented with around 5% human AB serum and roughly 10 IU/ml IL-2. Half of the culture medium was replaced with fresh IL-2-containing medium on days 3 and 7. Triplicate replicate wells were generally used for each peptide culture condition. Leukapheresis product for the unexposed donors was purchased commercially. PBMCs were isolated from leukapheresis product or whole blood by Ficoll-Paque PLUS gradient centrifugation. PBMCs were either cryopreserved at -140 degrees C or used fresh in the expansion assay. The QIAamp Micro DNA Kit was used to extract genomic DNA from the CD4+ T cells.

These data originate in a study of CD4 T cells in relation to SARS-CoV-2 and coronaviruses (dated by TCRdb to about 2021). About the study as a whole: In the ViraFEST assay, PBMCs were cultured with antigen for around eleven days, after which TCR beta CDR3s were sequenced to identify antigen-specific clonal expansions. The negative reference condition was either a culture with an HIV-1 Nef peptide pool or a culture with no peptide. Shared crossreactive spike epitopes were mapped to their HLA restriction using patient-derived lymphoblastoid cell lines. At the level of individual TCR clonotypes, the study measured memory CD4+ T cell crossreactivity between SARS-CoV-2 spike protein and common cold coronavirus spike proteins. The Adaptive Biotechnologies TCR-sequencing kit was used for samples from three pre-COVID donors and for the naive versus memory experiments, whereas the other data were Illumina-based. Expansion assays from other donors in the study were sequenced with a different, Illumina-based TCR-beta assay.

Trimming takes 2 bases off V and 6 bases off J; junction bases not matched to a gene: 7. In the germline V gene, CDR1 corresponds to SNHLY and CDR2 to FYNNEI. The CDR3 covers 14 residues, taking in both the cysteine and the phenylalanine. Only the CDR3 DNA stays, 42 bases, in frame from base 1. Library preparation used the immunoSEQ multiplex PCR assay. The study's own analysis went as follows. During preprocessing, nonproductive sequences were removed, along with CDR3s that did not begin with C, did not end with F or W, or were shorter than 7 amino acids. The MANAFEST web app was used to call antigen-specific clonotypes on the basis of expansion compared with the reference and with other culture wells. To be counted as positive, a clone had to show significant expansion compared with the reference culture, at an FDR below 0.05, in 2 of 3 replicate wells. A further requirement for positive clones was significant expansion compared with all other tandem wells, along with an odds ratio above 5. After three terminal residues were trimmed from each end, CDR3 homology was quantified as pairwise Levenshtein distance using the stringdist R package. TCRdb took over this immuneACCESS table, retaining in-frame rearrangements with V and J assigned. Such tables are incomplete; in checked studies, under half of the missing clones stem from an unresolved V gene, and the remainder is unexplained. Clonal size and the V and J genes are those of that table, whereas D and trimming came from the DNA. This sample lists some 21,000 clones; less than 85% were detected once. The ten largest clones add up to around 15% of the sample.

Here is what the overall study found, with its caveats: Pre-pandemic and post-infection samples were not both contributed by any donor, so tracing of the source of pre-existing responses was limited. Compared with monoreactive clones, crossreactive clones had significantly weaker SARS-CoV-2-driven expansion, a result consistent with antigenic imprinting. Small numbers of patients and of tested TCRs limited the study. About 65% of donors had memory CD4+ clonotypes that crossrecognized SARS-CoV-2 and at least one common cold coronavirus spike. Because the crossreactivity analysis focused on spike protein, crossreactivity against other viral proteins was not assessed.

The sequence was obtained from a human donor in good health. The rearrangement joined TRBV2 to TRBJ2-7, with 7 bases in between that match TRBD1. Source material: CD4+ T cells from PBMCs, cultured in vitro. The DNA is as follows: TGTGCCAGCAGTGAAAGGACAGGCCTGGGCGAGCAGTACTTC. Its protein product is CASSERTGLGEQYF.